The 20 T cell receptor beta chains below were found in one sample sequenced in a study of blood T cell repertoires in COVID-19. Using immunoSEQ multiplex PCR, the repertoire was profiled, and TCRdb retains in-frame clones only, with some absent. Of 120,000 to 150,000 clones listed, roughly 88% are singletons. Sequences were obtained from PBMCs or T cells enriched from blood (not recorded which). These receptors originate from a woman aged 25 to 39 with acute COVID-19.

This sequence joins TRBV7-9 and TRBJ1-1; D perhaps matches TRBD1 (5 bases). This CDR3 contains 15 residues. Germline CDR1 and CDR2: SEHNR and FQNEAQ (reference sequence). V was cut by 1 base and J by 8 bases, with 17 bases left in between. CDR3 loop: CASSLGAGLGGEAFF. The DNA for the CDR3 is TGTGCCAGCAGCTTAGGTGCAGGGTTGGGAGGGGAAGCTTTCTTT.

This sequence joins TRBV5-8 and TRBJ2-1; possible D gene TRBD2, 6 bases. Trimming stripped 2 bases from V and 3 bases from J, with 9 bases between. CDR3 length equals 14 residues. Germline lookup yields CDR1 SGHTS and CDR2 YDEGEE. CDR3 residues: CASSLTSLYNEQFF. The DNA of the CDR3 is TGTGCCAGCAGCTTAACTAGCCTCTACAATGAGCAGTTCTTC.

The chain links TRBV7-2 to TRBJ1-5; 11 bases are a match to TRBD1. The trim removed 5 bases at V and 6 bases at J, leaving 9 bases unmatched. The CDR3 runs 16 residues. CDR1 and CDR2 from the germline V gene are SGHTA and FQGNSA. CDR3 coding DNA: TGTGCCAGCAGCCCCTACGGGACAGGGGGAGGTCAGCCCCAGCATTTT. Its translation is CASSPYGTGGGQPQHF.

This chain links TRBV28 with TRBJ1-2; D gene unclear. CDR1 is MDHEN, CDR2 SYDVKM, per germline. V lost 8 bases to trimming and J lost 3 bases, with 10 bases between them. This CDR3 comprises 12 residues. For the CDR3, the DNA is TGTGCCAGCGCGAGAAGAGACTATGGCTACACCTTC. It specifies CASARRDYGYTF.

The CDR3 DNA follows: TGTGCCAGCAGACCACGGGGGGCTGGTGGCTACACCTTC. This codes for CASRPRGAGGYTF. V and J are TRBV5-4 and TRBJ1-2, with D possibly matching TRBD1 (6 bases). V dropped 5 bases and J dropped 7 bases, with 15 bases sitting between them. The CDR3 spans 13 residues. Germline V gene data show CDR1 as SGHNT and CDR2 as YYREEE (reference sequence).

V and J are TRBV24-1 and TRBJ1-5; unclear D gene. The ends were cut back, 3 bases at V and 7 bases at J, with 12 bases in the middle. Germline CDR1 and CDR2: KGHDR and SFDVKD. This CDR3 region has 14 residues. CDR3 sequence: CATSDPGETQPQHF. In DNA, the CDR3 is TGTGCCACCAGTGATCCTGGGGAGACGCAGCCCCAGCATTTT.

This clone has a single count. J is TRBJ1-1 and V is TRBV7-8; tentatively, D is TRBD1 (5 bases). The CDR3 runs to 14 residues. Germline-derived CDR1 and CDR2 are SGHVS and FQNEAQ. The V gene lost 4 bases and the J gene lost 7 bases, with 16 bases spanning the gap. CDR3 DNA sequence: TGTGCCAGCAGCTCCATAACCAGGGTGGGTGAAGCTTTCTTT. Amino acids: CASSSITRVGEAFF.

This rearrangement joins TRBV10-3 to TRBJ2-2, with 7 bases identical to TRBD1. Trimming cost V 3 bases and J 3 bases; bases outside gene matches: 4. Germline V gene data show CDR1 as ENHRY and CDR2 as SYGVKD. This CDR3 contains 15 residues. CDR3 coding DNA: TGTGCCATCAGTGATAGGGACAGCTACACCGGGGAGCTGTTTTTT. This codes for CAISDRDSYTGELFF.

The chain combines TRBV5-1 with TRBJ2-7; TRBD1 agrees at 9 bases. V trimming: 2 bases; J trimming: 4 bases; junction bases outside the gene matches: 7. This CDR3 has 15 residues. Germline loops: CDR1 SGHRS, CDR2 YFSETQ. The CDR3 loop reads CASSLNTGTGYEQYF. CDR3 coding DNA: TGCGCCAGCAGCTTAAATACCGGGACAGGGTACGAGCAGTACTTC.

The rearrangement links TRBV5-6 to TRBJ2-1; 9 bases line up with TRBD2. CDR1 is SGHDT, CDR2 YYEEEE, per germline. CDR3 length: 15 residues. Unmatched junction bases numbered 5, after V lost 2 bases and J lost 5 bases. The CDR3 DNA follows: TGTGCCAGCAGCTTTAGCGGGAGACCGAACAATGAGCAGTTCTTC. Its protein product is CASSFSGRPNNEQFF.

The rearrangement uses TRBV6-5 and TRBJ1-3; D gene uncertain. V was cut by 7 bases and J by 11 bases, with 18 bases left in between. The CDR3 contains 13 residues. Germline CDR1 and CDR2: MNHEY and SVGAGI. CDR3 nucleotide sequence: TGTGCCAGCACACAGCTGTCCACCGCAGCCATATATTTT. Its translation is CASTQLSTAAIYF.

V usage is TRBV19 and J usage is TRBJ2-4, with 12 bases matching TRBD2. V gave up 1 base and J gave up 6 bases; unmatched junction bases: 4. Germline CDR1 reads LNHDA; CDR2 reads SQIVND (reference sequence). The CDR3 spans 16 residues. CDR3 sequence (DNA): TGTGCCAGTAGTATAGGGACTAGCGGGAATAGAAACATTCAGTACTTC. Protein: CASSIGTSGNRNIQYF.

The CDR3 nucleotides read TGCGCCAGCAGCCAGGGCCAGGGACTAGAGGTGTTCAATGAGCAGTTCTTC. Translating gives CASSQGQGLEVFNEQFF. The V and J genes are TRBV4-3 and TRBJ2-1; 8 bases align to TRBD2. Per the germline V gene, CDR1 is LGHNA and CDR2 is YSLEER. J lost 6 bases, V lost 3 bases, and 13 bases had no gene match. CDR3 length: 17 amino acids.

This chain joins TRBV27 and TRBJ2-1, with D unresolved. Trimming cost V 2 bases and J 6 bases, with 14 bases left between them. CDR3 size: 15 residues. The germline CDR1 and CDR2 sequences are MNHEY and SMNVEV (reference sequence). The CDR3 DNA reads TGTGCCAGCAGTTTAGGTTCGGCGACTTTCAATGAGCAGTTCTTC. Translating gives CASSLGSATFNEQFF.

The sample holds one count of this clone. The genes are TRBV6-4 and TRBJ1-2; possible D gene TRBD1, 5 bases. V lost 0 bases and J 3 bases, leaving 14 bases between the germline ends. The CDR3 spans 16 residues. Germline V gene sequence: CDR1 MRHNA, CDR2 SNTAGT. Here the CDR3 reads CASSDSSKGIHYGYTF. CDR3 DNA: TGTGCCAGCAGTGACTCCTCTAAGGGGATACACTATGGCTACACCTTC.

The chain combines TRBV10-1 with TRBJ2-7; maybe TRBD2 (5 bases). Trimming took 7 bases from V and 2 from J, leaving 21 bases between them. This CDR3 is built from 16 residues. CDR1 is WNHNN, CDR2 SYGVQD, per germline (reference sequence). In DNA, the CDR3 is TGCGCCAGCATGGAGGACGGCGCCACCGCTACCTACGAGCAGTACTTC. It codes for CASMEDGATATYEQYF.

This sequence joins TRBV14 and TRBJ2-5; D is perhaps TRBD1 (5 bases). CDR1 SGHDN and CDR2 FVKESK come from the germline V gene. V lost 4 bases and J lost 7, with 13 bases in between. The CDR3 runs to 13 residues. In DNA, the CDR3 is TGTGCCAGCAGCCTGGACATCGACGGGACCCAGTACTTC. Translated, it gives CASSLDIDGTQYF.

Notes on this clone: Other nucleotide sequences in the sample specify the same CDR3. The V gene is TRBV24-1, the J gene TRBJ1-2, with 7 nucleotides matching TRBD1. Trimming removed 3 bases from V and 3 bases from J; junction bases left unmatched: 3. This CDR3 region has 14 residues. Germline V gene sequence: CDR1 KGHDR, CDR2 SFDVKD. The chain's CDR3 is CATSDRQGDYGYTF. Here the CDR3 DNA reads TGTGCCACCAGTGATAGACAGGGAGACTATGGCTACACCTTC.

This clone occurred a few times. This chain links TRBV7-2 with TRBJ2-1; D uncertain. The CDR3 totals 14 residues. CDR1 and CDR2 (germline): SGHTA, FQGNSA. Between the trimmed V and J ends, which lost 4 bases and 2 bases, there was a span of 9 bases. The CDR3 DNA reads TGTGCCAGCAGCTCGCTGACACCCTACAATGAGCAGTTCTTC. Amino acid sequence: CASSSLTPYNEQFF.

V usage is TRBV2 and J usage is TRBJ1-3; D unresolved. The germline CDR1 and CDR2 sequences are SNHLY and FYNNEI. V was trimmed by 6 bases and J by 2 bases, leaving 14 bases between them. The CDR3 length is 15 residues. The CDR3 DNA reads TGTGCCAGCAGAGATTCAGGTTCCACTGGAAACACCATATATTTT. It is translated as CASRDSGSTGNTIYF.